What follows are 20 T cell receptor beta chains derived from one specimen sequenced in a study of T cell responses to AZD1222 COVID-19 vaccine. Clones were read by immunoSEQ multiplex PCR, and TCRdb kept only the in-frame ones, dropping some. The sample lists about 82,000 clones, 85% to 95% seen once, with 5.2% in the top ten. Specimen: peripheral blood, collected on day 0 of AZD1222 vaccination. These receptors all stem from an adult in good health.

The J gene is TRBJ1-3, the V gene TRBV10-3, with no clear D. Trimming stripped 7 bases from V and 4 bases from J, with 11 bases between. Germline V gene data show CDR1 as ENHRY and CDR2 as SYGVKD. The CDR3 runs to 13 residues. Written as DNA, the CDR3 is TGTGCCATCACCAAACTAGAAGGAAACACCATATATTTT. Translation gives CAITKLEGNTIYF.

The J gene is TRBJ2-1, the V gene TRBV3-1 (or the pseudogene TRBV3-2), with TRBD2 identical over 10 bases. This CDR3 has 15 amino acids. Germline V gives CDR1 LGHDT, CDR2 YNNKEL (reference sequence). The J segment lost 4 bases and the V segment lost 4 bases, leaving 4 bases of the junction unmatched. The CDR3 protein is CASSLSGGGYNEQFF. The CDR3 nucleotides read TGTGCCAGCAGCCTCAGCGGGGGGGGTTACAATGAGCAGTTCTTC.

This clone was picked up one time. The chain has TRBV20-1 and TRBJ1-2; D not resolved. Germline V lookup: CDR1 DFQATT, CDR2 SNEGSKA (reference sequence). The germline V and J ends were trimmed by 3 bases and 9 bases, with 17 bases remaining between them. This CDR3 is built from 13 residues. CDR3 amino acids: CSASQTSFDRYTF. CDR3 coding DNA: TGCAGTGCTAGTCAGACAAGCTTTGATCGCTACACCTTC.

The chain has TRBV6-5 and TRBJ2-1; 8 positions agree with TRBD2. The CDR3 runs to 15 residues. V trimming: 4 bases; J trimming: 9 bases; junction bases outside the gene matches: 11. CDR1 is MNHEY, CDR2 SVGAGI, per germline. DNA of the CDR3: TGTGCCAGCAGTTCTCGCGGGGGGCTCCGGGGTGAGCAGTTCTTC. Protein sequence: CASSSRGGLRGEQFF.

CDR3 sequence (DNA): TGTGCCAGCAGCCAAGCCGGGACAGGGGACGGAAACACCATATATTTT. This codes for CASSQAGTGDGNTIYF. V is TRBV14 and J is TRBJ1-3; TRBD1 agrees at 10 bases. Germline V CDR1 and CDR2: SGHDN, FVKESK. Trimming took 1 base from V and 4 from J; bases not matched to a gene: 4. The CDR3 sequence is 16 residues long.

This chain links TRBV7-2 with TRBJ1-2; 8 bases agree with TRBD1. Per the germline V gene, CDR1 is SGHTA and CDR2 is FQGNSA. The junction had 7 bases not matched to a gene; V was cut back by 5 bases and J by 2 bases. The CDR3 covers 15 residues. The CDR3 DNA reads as TGTGCCAGCAGCCCCCGGGACAGGATCAACTATGGCTACACCTTC. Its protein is CASSPRDRINYGYTF.

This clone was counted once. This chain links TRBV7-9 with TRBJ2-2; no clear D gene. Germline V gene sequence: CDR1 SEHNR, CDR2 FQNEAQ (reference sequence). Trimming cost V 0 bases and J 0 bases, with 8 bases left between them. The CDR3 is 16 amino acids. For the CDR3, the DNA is TGTGCCAGCAGCTTAGCAGGTCCCGCGAACACCGGGGAGCTGTTTTTT. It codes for CASSLAGPANTGELFF.

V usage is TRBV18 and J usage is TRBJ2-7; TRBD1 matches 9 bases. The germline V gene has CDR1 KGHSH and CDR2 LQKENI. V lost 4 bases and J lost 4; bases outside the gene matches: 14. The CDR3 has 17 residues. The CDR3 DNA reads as TGTGCCAGCTCACTACTCGTCTCCGGGACAGGGAGGTACGAGCAGTACTTC. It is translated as CASSLLVSGTGRYEQYF.

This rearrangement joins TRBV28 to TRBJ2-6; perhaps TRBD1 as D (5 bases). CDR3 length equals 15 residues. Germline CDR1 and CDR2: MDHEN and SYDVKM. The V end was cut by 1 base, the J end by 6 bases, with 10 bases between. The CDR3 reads CASSLYPGSANVLTF. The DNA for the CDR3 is TGTGCCAGCAGTTTATATCCAGGGTCGGCCAACGTCCTGACTTTC.

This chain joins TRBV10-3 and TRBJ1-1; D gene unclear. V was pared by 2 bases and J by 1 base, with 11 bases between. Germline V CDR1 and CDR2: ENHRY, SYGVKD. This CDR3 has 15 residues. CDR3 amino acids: CAISEPGGSNTEAFF. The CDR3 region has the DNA TGTGCCATCAGTGAGCCCGGTGGGTCGAACACTGAAGCTTTCTTT.

CDR3 in DNA: TGTGCCAGCAGCTTAGATCGGGGGTCCTACAATGAGCAGTTCTTC. Its translation: CASSLDRGSYNEQFF. J is TRBJ2-1 and V is TRBV11-2, with D perhaps TRBD2 (6 bases). Germline CDR1 SGHAT, CDR2 FQNNGV. With 0 bases removed from V and 1 base from J, the gap between germline ends came to 7 bases. This CDR3 contains 15 residues.

The CDR3 nucleotides are TGTGCCATCAGTGGAGGGAGGGAAGCGGACACTGAAGCTTTCTTT. As protein: CAISGGREADTEAFF. The rearrangement uses TRBV10-3 and TRBJ1-1; D remains ambiguous. This CDR3 region has 15 residues. Trimming cost V 4 bases and J 3 bases, with 15 bases left between them. The germline V gene encodes CDR1 ENHRY and CDR2 SYGVKD.

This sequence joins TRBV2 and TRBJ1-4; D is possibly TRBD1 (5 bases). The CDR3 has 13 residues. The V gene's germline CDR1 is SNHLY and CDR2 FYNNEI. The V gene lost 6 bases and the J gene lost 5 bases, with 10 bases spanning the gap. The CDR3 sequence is CASRAGVNEKLFF. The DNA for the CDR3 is TGTGCCAGCAGGGCGGGGGTCAATGAAAAACTGTTTTTT.

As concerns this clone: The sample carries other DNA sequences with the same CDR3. CDR3 coding DNA: TGTGCCAGCAGTCCCTACAATGAGCAGTTCTTC. Translation gives CASSPYNEQFF. This chain uses TRBV2 with TRBJ2-1; no clear D gene. Germline-derived CDR1 and CDR2 are SNHLY and FYNNEI. This CDR3 has 11 amino acids. The V end lost 5 bases, the J end lost 2 bases, and 1 base lay between the germline ends.

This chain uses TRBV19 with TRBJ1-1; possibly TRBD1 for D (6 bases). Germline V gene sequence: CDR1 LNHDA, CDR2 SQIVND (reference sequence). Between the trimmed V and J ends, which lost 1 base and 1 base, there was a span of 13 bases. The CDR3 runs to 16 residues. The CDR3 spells CASSIGGGATNTEAFF. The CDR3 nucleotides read TGTGCCAGTAGTATAGGCGGGGGGGCAACGAACACTGAAGCTTTCTTT. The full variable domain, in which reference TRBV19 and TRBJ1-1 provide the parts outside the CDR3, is DGGITQSPKYLFRKEGQNVTLSCEQNLNHDAMYWYRQDPGQGLRLIYYSQIVNDFQKGDIAEGYSVSREKKESFPLTVTSAQKNPTAFYLCASSIGGGATNTEAFFGQGTRLTVV.

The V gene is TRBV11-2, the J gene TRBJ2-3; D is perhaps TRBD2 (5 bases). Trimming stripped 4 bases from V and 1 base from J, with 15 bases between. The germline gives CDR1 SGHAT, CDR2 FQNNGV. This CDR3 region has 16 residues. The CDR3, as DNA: TGTGCCAGCAGCTCCCCTAGGACTCCCGGCACAGATACGCAGTATTTT. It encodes CASSSPRTPGTDTQYF.

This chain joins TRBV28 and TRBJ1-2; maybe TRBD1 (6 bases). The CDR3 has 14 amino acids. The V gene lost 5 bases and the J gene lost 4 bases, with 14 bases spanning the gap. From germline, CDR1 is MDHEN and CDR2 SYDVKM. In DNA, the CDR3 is TGTGCCAGCAGTCCCCGGACAGAACGCTATGGCTACACCTTC. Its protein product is CASSPRTERYGYTF.

The DNA of the CDR3 is TGTGCCATCACCCGAGGGGGTGGGGACCCTGAAGCTTTCTTT. Translated, it gives CAITRGGGDPEAFF. The chain couples TRBV10-3 to TRBJ1-1; possible D gene TRBD1, 6 bases. V dropped 7 bases and J dropped 6 bases, with 18 bases sitting between them. The germline V gene has CDR1 ENHRY and CDR2 SYGVKD. The CDR3 runs to 14 residues.

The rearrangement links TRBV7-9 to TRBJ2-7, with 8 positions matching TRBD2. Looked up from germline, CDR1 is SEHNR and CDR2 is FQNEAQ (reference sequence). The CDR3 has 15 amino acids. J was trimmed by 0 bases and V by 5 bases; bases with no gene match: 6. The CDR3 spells CASSASGTSSYEQYF. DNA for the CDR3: TGTGCCAGCAGCGCCTCCGGGACTAGCTCCTACGAGCAGTACTTC.

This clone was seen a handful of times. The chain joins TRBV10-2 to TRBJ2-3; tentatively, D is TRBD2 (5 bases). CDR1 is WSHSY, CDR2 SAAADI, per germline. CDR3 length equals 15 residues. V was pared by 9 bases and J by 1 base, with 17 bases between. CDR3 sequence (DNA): TGCGCCAGTAGAGCGGACTTCCTACGCACAGATACGCAGTATTTT. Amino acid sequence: CASRADFLRTDTQYF.